This T cell receptor (beta chain) was recovered during a study of T cells in localized non-small cell lung cancer. This clone was seen only a few times. As yet, its antigen is unknown. Study-wide results and limits: Uninvolved adjacent lung showed peak T cell clonality, exceeding tumor. Because researchers sequenced only one region of the tumor, heterogeneity is still possible.

CDR1 and CDR2 from the germline V gene are SGHAT and FQDESV (reference sequence). V lost 4 bases and J 5 bases, leaving 11 bases between the germline ends. CDR3 length: 13 amino acids. Clones were read by immunoSEQ multiplex PCR, and TCRdb kept only the in-frame ones, dropping some. The data hold some 39,000 clones, with roughly 80% observed a single time. The chain links TRBV11-1 to TRBJ2-5; the D gene could be TRBD1 or TRBD2 (6 bases each). The sample here was PBMCs, taken before any cancer treatment. This TCR derives from a woman aged 40-69 years with stage II squamous cell lung carcinoma. The CDR3 DNA reads as TGTGCCAGCAGCTCCGGGGGCCGGGAGACCCAGTACTTC. Translation: CASSSGGRETQYF.